Sequencing of this TCR beta chain was carried out in a study of low-dose radiotherapy and immunotherapy resistance in tumors. Indicated time point: after trial treatment. The treatment here: LDRT plus nivolumab, ipilimumab, low-dose cyclophosphamide and aspirin (RACIN trial). This clonotype was seen more than once but under ten times. The CDR3 has 14 amino acids. V was clipped by 1 base and J by 6 bases; unmatched bases: 4. The germline gives CDR1 SGHRS, CDR2 YFSETQ. TRAV- and TRBV-specific primers, spanning alpha and beta chains, primed first-strand cDNA. TCRs were put through around 20 PCR cycles of amplification with Phusion. A constant-region primer and the V-primer adapter served as the primer pair. In TCRdb, the reads were re-called with MiXCR into one record per CDR3 protein. The repertoire holds approximately 91,000 distinct CDR3 sequences, with roughly 20% as singletons.

The receptor's source is a female donor with ovarian cancer. The sequences come from PBMCs, collected after low-dose radiotherapy plus immunotherapy. The rearrangement links TRBV5-1 to TRBJ2-7; 10 bases fit TRBD1. CDR3 DNA: TGCGCCAGCAGCTTGTGGACAGGGGGGCGCGAGCAGTACTTC. Protein product: CASSLWTGGREQYF.